One T cell receptor (beta chain) is described in this entry. As yet, its antigen is unknown. Adjacent lung tissue lacking atypia was obtained at a distance of at least 2 cm from the tumor margin. The CDR3 runs 11 residues. Germline loops: CDR1 WNHNN, CDR2 SYGVQD (reference sequence). V was trimmed by 5 bases and J by 2 bases, leaving 2 bases between them. The record originates from a study of T cells in localized non-small cell lung cancer. Study conclusions and caveats: There were a median around 59 of the top 100 tumor clones appearing in adjacent lung. Of the tissues analyzed, uninvolved adjacent lung showed maximal T cell clonality, greater than tumor.

Assay: immunoSEQ multiplex PCR; the TCRdb copy retains only in-frame clones and omits some. Among about 650 clones listed, 20% to 30% were seen once. The sequencing here drew on normal lung tissue next to the tumor, taken before any cancer treatment. The chain combines TRBV10-1 with TRBJ2-3; D is ambiguous. The sequence was collected from a male donor at least 60 years old with stage III lung adenocarcinoma. The DNA for the CDR3 is TGCGCCAGCAGTTCCACAGATACGCAGTATTTT. Translated: CASSSTDTQYF.